The 8 T cell receptor beta chains below all came from one sample that was sequenced in a study of T cells in Graves' hyperthyroidism and ophthalmopathy. Regions amplified from RNA transcripts were the TCR beta CDR3 regions. Researchers ran a first-round RT-PCR on the TCR CDR3 using the HTBI primer set. TCRdb itself ran the multiplex PCR reads through MiXCR, one entry per CDR3 protein. Of a few hundred thousand distinct CDR3 sequences listed, more than 12% are singletons. The sample taken for sequencing was blood. The receptors shown here come from a woman in her twenties or thirties with Graves' hyperthyroidism.

The chain is built from TRBV5-1 and TRBJ2-7; tentatively, D is TRBD1 (5 bases). CDR1 and CDR2 from the germline V gene are SGHRS and YFSETQ. The CDR3 covers 15 residues. V was cut by 1 base and J by 1 base, with 12 bases left in between. The CDR3 sequence: CASSLLVAGSYEQYF. CDR3 coding DNA: TGCGCCAGCAGCTTGTTGGTGGCAGGGTCCTACGAGCAGTACTTC.

The J gene is TRBJ1-3, the V gene TRBV20-1; no reliable D call. The CDR3 runs 11 residues. V shed 3 bases and J shed 3 bases, with 3 bases lying between them. CDR1 is DFQATT and CDR2 is SNEGSKA in the germline V gene (reference sequence). In DNA, the CDR3 is TGCAGTGCTAGCCATGGAAACACCATATATTTT. Translation gives CSASHGNTIYF.

The V gene is TRBV6-1, the J gene TRBJ1-5, with D possibly being TRBD1 (5 bases). CDR1 is MNHNS and CDR2 is SASEGT in the germline V gene. This CDR3 region has 13 residues. V gave up 8 bases and J gave up 7 bases, with 15 bases separating them. The CDR3 coding sequence is TGTGCCAGCCATTCCAGGGCCGGACAGCCCCAGCATTTT. Its translation: CASHSRAGQPQHF.

This clonotype showed up just a few times. The chain couples TRBV20-1 to TRBJ2-1; possible D gene TRBD1, 5 bases. The CDR3 covers 14 residues. The germline V and J ends were trimmed by 3 bases and 4 bases, with 13 bases remaining between them. In germline, CDR1 is DFQATT, CDR2 SNEGSKA (reference sequence). The CDR3 loop is CSARLGQKYNEQFF. The CDR3, as DNA: TGCAGTGCTAGGTTAGGACAAAAGTACAATGAGCAGTTCTTC.

The chain carries TRBV28 and TRBJ2-3; 15 nucleotides agree with TRBD2. Per the germline V gene, CDR1 is MDHEN and CDR2 is SYDVKM. CDR3 length: 16 residues. The V gene end was trimmed by 9 bases and the J gene end by 3 bases; junction bases not matched to a gene: 7. CDR3 DNA sequence: TGTGCCAGTGGAGGGACTAGCGGGAGGATAACAGATACGCAGTATTTT. It is translated as CASGGTSGRITDTQYF.

There are a few counts of this clonotype. The chain recombines TRBV3-1 with TRBJ2-7; the D gene is possibly TRBD2 (6 bases). This CDR3 has 14 residues. Per germline, CDR1 LGHDT and CDR2 YNNKEL (reference sequence). V shed 4 bases and J shed 3 bases, with 13 bases lying between them. Here the CDR3 DNA reads TGTGCCAGCAGCCGCGGGACCGAGCTCTACGAGCAGTACTTC. It codes for CASSRGTELYEQYF.

This clonotype was detected many times. This chain uses TRBV12-3 or TRBV12-4 with TRBJ1-1; D uncertain. V was shortened by 3 bases and J by 4 bases, with 9 bases between the two germline ends. This CDR3 region has 13 residues. This chain's CDR3 is CASSFGGITEAFF. DNA for the CDR3: TGTGCCAGCAGTTTTGGCGGGATCACTGAAGCTTTCTTT.

In this sample, this clonotype turned up many times. The chain recombines TRBV2 with TRBJ2-7; no reliable D call. Per germline, CDR1 SNHLY and CDR2 FYNNEI. V lost 6 bases, J lost 3 bases, and 6 bases lay in between. The CDR3 runs 11 residues. CDR3 residues: CASSDDYEQYF. DNA of the CDR3: TGTGCCAGCAGCGACGACTACGAGCAGTACTTC.